The T cell receptor beta chain described here comes from a study of CD8+ T cells in alopecia areata. Extracted from the samples, RNA was reverse transcribed into cDNA to serve as the sequencing template. Generated by immunoSEQ multiplex PCR, the TCRdb table keeps only in-frame clones and is missing some. Of approximately 150,000 clones listed, roughly 86% were seen once; the top ten hold over 10%. The germline V and J ends were trimmed by 3 bases and 2 bases, with 17 bases remaining between them. CDR1 and CDR2 (germline): SEHNR, FQNEAQ (reference sequence). The CDR3 contains 16 residues. This clone turned up a few times. Indicated treatment: oral pan-JAK inhibitor, 5-10 mg twice daily.

V gene TRBV7-9 combines with J gene TRBJ2-7, with D tentatively TRBD1 (6 bases). Specimen: CD8+ T cells sorted from blood, collected at week 4, from a patient treated with tofacitinib. The clonotype was recovered from a human donor with alopecia areata. CDR3 sequence (DNA): TGTGCCAGCAGCTTTTTACCAGGGGACGGGACCTACGAGCAGTACTTC. This gives the protein CASSFLPGDGTYEQYF.